This TCR beta chain was recovered during a study of shared clonotypes between healthy human individuals. Findings of the study overall: It was the few donors that limited the genetic and exposure-history diversity represented. A few donors had roughly 5% of their naive CD4 clonotypes in common.

In the naive CD8 group, cells lacked CD45RO and were positively selected for CCR7, so terminally differentiated effector memory CD45RA+ cells were left out. Template for every sorted-subset replicate PCR totaled about 200 ng DNA, approximately 30,000 T cell genomes. Generated by immunoSEQ multiplex PCR, the TCRdb table keeps only in-frame clones and is missing some. Of approximately 1.9 million clones listed, 93% are singletons. Details on this clone: The antigen is not known. Other DNA sequences from this sample encode an identical CDR3 as well.

The germline V gene encodes CDR1 MDHEN and CDR2 SYDVKM. V lost 2 bases and J lost 5; bases outside the gene matches: 3. This CDR3 is 14 amino acids long. The gene calls are TRBV28 and TRBJ1-1; 9 bases are a match to TRBD1. The sample comprised naive CD8+ T cells from PBMCs. This receptor was identified in a man aged 18 to 30 in good health. Some clones in this sample may be carry-over from other donors' samples. The CDR3 sequence: CASSLGTGWTEAFF. In DNA form, the CDR3 reads TGTGCCAGCAGTTTAGGGACAGGGTGGACTGAAGCTTTCTTT. Complete variable domain (other parts from reference TRBV28 and TRBJ1-1): DVKVTQSSRYLVKRTGEKVFLECVQDMDHENMFWYRQDPGLGLRLIYFSYDVKMKEKGDIPEGYSVSREKKERFSLILESASTNQTSMYLCASSLGTGWTEAFFGQGTRLTVV.